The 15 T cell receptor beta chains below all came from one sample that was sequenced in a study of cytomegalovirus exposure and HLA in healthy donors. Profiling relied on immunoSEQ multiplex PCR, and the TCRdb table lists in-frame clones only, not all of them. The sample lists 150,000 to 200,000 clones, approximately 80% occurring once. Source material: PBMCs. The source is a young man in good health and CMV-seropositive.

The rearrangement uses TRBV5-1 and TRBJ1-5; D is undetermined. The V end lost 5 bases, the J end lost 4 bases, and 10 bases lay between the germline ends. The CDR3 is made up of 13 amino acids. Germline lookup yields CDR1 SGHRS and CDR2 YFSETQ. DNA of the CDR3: TGCGCCAGCAGTTACGACACAAATCAGCCCCAGCATTTT. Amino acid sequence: CASSYDTNQPQHF.

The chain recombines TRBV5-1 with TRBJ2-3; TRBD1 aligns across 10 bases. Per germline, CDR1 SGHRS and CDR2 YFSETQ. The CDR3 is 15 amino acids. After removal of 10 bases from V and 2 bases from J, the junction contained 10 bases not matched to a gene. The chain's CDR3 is CAASPGTGVTDTQYF. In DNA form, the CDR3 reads TGCGCCGCCTCCCCGGGGACAGGGGTCACAGATACGCAGTATTTT.

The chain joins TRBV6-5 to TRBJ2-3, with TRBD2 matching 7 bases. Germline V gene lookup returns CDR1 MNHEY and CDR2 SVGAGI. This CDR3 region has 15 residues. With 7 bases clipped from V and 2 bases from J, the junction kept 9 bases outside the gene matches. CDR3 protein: CASTNAGTTTDTQYF. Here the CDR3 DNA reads TGTGCCAGCACCAACGCCGGGACTACCACAGATACGCAGTATTTT.

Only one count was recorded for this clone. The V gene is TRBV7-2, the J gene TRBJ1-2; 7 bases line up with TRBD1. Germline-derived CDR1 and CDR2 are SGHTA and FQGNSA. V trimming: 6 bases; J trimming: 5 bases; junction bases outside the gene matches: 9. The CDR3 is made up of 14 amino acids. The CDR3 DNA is TGTGCCAGCAGGGCCGGGCCAGGGGGATATGGCTACACCTTC. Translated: CASRAGPGGYGYTF. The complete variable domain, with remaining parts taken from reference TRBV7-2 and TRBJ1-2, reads GAGVSQSPSNKVTEKGKDVELRCDPISGHTALYWYRQSLGQGLEFLIYFQGNSAPDKSGLPSDRFSAERTGGSVSTLTIQRTQQEDSAVYLCASRAGPGGYGYTFGSGTRLTVV.

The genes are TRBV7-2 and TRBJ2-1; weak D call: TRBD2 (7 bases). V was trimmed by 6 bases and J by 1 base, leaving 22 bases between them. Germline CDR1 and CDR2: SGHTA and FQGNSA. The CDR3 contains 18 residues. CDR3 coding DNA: TGTGCCAGCAGGAGGCAGGGGTCCGGGACTACGTCCTACAATGAGCAGTTCTTC. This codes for CASRRQGSGTTSYNEQFF.

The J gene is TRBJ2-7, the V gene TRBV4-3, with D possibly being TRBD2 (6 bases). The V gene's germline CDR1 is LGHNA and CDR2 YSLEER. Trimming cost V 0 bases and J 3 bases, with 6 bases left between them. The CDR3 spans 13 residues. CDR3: CASSQDSGYEQYF. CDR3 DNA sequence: TGCGCCAGCAGCCAAGATAGCGGCTACGAGCAGTACTTC.

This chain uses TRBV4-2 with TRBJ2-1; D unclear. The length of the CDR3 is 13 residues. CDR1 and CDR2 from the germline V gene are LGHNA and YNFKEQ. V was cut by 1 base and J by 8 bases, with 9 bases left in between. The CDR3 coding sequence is TGTGCCAGCAGCCAAGGCACCTCGGATGAGCAGTTCTTC. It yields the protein CASSQGTSDEQFF.

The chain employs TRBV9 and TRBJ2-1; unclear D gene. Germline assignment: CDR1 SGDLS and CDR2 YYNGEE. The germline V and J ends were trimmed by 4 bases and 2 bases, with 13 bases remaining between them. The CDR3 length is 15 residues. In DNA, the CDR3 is TGTGCCAGCAGCCCTCGGAGCGCAACCTACAATGAGCAGTTCTTC. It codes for CASSPRSATYNEQFF. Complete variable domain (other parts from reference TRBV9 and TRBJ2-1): DSGVTQTPKHLITATGQRVTLRCSPRSGDLSVYWYQQSLDQGLQFLIQYYNGEERAKGNILERFSAQQFPDLHSELNLSSLELGDSALYFCASSPRSATYNEQFFGPGTRLTVL.

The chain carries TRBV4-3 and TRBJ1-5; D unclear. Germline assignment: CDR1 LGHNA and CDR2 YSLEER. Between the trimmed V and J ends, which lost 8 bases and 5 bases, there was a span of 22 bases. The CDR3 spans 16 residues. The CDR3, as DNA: TGCGCCAGCGTCCCCTTGAGAGGCGGTACCTATCAGCCCCAGCATTTT. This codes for CASVPLRGGTYQPQHF.

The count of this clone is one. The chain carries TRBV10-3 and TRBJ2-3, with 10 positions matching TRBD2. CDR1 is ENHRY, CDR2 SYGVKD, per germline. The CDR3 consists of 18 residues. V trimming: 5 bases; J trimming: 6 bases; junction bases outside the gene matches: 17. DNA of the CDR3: TGTGCCATCAGTTGGCCTAGCGGGGGACCCGGTGATTTCGATACGCAGTATTTT. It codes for CAISWPSGGPGDFDTQYF.

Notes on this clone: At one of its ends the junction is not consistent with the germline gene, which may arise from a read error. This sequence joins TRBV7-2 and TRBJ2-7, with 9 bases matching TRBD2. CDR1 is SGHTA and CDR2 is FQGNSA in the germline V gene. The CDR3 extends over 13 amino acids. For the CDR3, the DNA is TGTGCCAGCAGCTTAGACTCAGCGGGGGGCCCTGTGTTC. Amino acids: CASSLDSAGGPVF.

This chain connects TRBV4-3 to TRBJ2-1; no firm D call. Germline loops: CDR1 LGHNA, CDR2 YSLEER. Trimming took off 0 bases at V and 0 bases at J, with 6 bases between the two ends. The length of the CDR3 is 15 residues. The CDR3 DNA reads TGCGCCAGCAGCCAAGACGGTAGCTCCTACAATGAGCAGTTCTTC. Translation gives CASSQDGSSYNEQFF.

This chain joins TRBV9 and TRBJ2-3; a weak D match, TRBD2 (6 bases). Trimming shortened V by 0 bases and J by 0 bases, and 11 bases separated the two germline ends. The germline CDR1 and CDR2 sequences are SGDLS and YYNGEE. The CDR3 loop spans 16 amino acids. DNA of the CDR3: TGTGCCAGCAGCGTAGGGCTAGCGTCTAGCACAGATACGCAGTATTTT. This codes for CASSVGLASSTDTQYF.

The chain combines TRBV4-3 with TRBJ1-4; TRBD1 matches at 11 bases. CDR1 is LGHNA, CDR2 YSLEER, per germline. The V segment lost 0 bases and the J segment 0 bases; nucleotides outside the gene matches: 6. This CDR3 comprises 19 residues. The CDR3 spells CASSQDGQGASATNEKLFF. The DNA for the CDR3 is TGCGCCAGCAGCCAAGATGGACAGGGGGCCTCTGCAACTAATGAAAAACTGTTTTTT.

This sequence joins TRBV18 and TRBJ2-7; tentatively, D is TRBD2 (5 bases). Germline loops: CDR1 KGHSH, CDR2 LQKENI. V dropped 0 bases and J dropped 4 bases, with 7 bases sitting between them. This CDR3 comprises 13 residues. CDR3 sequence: CASSPPPGYEQYF. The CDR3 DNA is TGTGCCAGCTCACCACCCCCGGGGTACGAGCAGTACTTC.